Listed below are T cell receptor beta chains from one sample, sequenced in a study of blood T cell repertoires in COVID-19. Here immunoSEQ multiplex PCR was the method, and the copy in TCRdb shows in-frame clones only, minus some. The sample gives about 400,000 clones, 70% to 90% of which show up once; about 2.1% is in the top ten. Source material: PBMCs or T cells enriched from blood (not recorded which). These receptors came from a man aged 35-49 years in a cohort exposed to, infected with or recovered from COVID-19 (not recorded which). CDR3s include the opening cysteine and the closing phenylalanine or tryptophan.

V gene	J gene	CDR3 protein
TRBV19	TRBJ2-3	CASSPRTSGRTDTQYF
TRBV27	TRBJ2-5	CASSLSWGGRETQYF
TRBV7-6	TRBJ2-7	CASSYGGLKNYEQYF
TRBV7-2	TRBJ2-7	CASSWDRGLYEQYF
TRBV19	TRBJ2-2	CASSIPSGRVSTGELFF
TRBV18	TRBJ2-7	CASSPPGQGAHEQYF
TRBV7-2	TRBJ1-2	CASSFRQKADSYGYTF
TRBV30	TRBJ2-7	CAWREDPKTYEQYF
TRBV2	TRBJ1-2	CASSRQANYGYTF
TRBV5-6	TRBJ2-5	CASSGQDFQETQYF
TRBV19	TRBJ2-4	CASSDPGGSKNIQYF
TRBV10-2	TRBJ2-1	CASSVAGPRDEQFF
TRBV19	TRBJ1-5	CASSIEGASNQPQHF
TRBV10-3	TRBJ2-7	CAIRGTSGSYEQYF
TRBV2	TRBJ1-6	CASNGQANSYNSPLHF
TRBV6-5	TRBJ2-7	CASSEGDGAGEQYF
TRBV3-1/TRBV3-2	TRBJ2-7	CASSQSGRASEQYF
TRBV7-2	TRBJ2-3	CASSLSAGALRLDTQYF
TRBV12-5	TRBJ2-1	CASGRTPSYNEQFF
TRBV28	TRBJ1-1	CASSLLVLNTEAFF
TRBV5-1	TRBJ2-3	CASSPPGGDTQYF
TRBV30	TRBJ2-3	CAWSPLQGTSTDTQYF
TRBV6-5	TRBJ1-5	CASSKGFQPQHF
TRBV5-1	TRBJ2-2	CASSLGLAGTGELFF
TRBV30	TRBJ2-3	CAWKLAGLSDTQYF
TRBV2	TRBJ1-4	CASSGQGTADEKLFF
TRBV10-3	TRBJ2-7	CAIRGTSGRTYEQYF
TRBV21-1	TRBJ2-7	CASSKGKPGQGYEQYF
TRBV29-1	TRBJ2-1	CSGGQDSYNEQFF
TRBV28	TRBJ2-7	CASSLGTGRTSASYEQYF
TRBV2	TRBJ1-3	CASKSDRAGSGNTIYF
TRBV6-1	TRBJ1-5	CASSEISGGNQPQHF
TRBV28	TRBJ1-5	CASSLGQGTGNQPQHF
TRBV5-1	TRBJ1-1	CASSRQAHDLMNTEAFF
TRBV27	TRBJ1-4	CASSLVGVNEKLFF
TRBV6-5	TRBJ1-5	CASSYAKWQPQHF
TRBV10-1	TRBJ2-7	CASSGLAGYEQYF
TRBV5-3	TRBJ1-5	CARSFRTGWWSNQPQHF
TRBV19	TRBJ2-7	CASSAVAGPLGEQYF
TRBV27	TRBJ2-1	CASRRTGTGYNEQFF
TRBV6-6	TRBJ2-7	CASRRGSGATSYEQYF
TRBV7-9	TRBJ1-4	CASSLGHRQGGEKLFF
TRBV9	TRBJ1-2	CASSVGGGGLYGYTF
TRBV30	TRBJ2-3	CAWRGQYTDTQYF
TRBV6-6	TRBJ2-5	CASSIRQSSEETQYF
TRBV7-9	TRBJ2-7	CASSTSGFSYEQYF
TRBV7-2	TRBJ2-1	CASKWGTSGTDEQFF
TRBV18	TRBJ1-2	CASSPTGGSNYGYTF
TRBV20-1	TRBJ1-5	CSARGGDLLTF
TRBV6-5	TRBJ2-7	CASSSTARGGQYF
TRBV5-6	TRBJ2-1	CASSSSAGGPHEQFF
TRBV18	TRBJ2-1	CASSPPGLAVEQFF
TRBV28	TRBJ1-3	CASSPIGNTIYF
TRBV5-1	TRBJ1-3	CASSAGQYSGNTIYF
TRBV10-3	TRBJ2-7	CAISGQGPFSYEQYF
TRBV2	TRBJ2-1	CASMRRETVNEQFF
TRBV4-1	TRBJ1-1	CASSQDFRTGGSGTEAFF
TRBV27	TRBJ1-5	CASRDSRYSNQPQHF
TRBV29-1	TRBJ2-3	CSVRRLAGVTDTQYF